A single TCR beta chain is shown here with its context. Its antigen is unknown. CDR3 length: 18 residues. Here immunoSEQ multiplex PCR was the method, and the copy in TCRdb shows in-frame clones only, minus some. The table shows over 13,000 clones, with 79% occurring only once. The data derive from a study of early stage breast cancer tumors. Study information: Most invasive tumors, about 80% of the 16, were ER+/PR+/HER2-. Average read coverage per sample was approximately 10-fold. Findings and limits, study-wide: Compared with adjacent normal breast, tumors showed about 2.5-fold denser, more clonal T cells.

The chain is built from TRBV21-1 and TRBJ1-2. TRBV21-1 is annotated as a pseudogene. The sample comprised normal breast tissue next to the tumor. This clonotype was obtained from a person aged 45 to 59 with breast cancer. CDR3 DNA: TGTGCCAGCAGCAGTAATCCTAGCCGGGAGGGGAGATACTATGGCTACACCTTC. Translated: CASSSNPSREGRYYGYTF.